Listed below are T cell receptor beta chains from one sample, sequenced in a study of shared clonotypes between healthy human individuals. Here immunoSEQ multiplex PCR was the method, and the copy in TCRdb shows in-frame clones only, minus some. This sample has 2 million to 2.5 million clones; around 95% occur once, and the top ten carry 0.1% to 0.15%. The sequenced material came from naive CD4+ T cells sorted from blood. These receptors were collected from a man aged 18 to 30 in good health. Both conserved end residues are part of each CDR3. Each record gives: V gene, J gene, D gene, clone size, CDR3 DNA, CDR3 protein. A D gene is named only where the DNA matches it firmly. Expanded clones are given a class, and other clones once, few, many or no size at all.

TRBV7-9	TRBJ1-4	.	.	TGTGCCAGCAGCTTAGACGACAGGCCAACTAATGAAAAACTGTTTTTT	CASSLDDRPTNEKLFF
TRBV7-9	TRBJ1-4	TRBD1	.	TGTGCCAGCAGCTTAGACAGGGGTAATGAAAAACTGTTTTTT	CASSLDRGNEKLFF
TRBV5-6	TRBJ2-7	.	.	TGTGCCAGCAGCGCGGAGGGTACCTACGAGCAGTACTTC	CASSAEGTYEQYF
TRBV30	TRBJ1-1	TRBD1	.	TGTGCCTGGAATTTCGACAGGGGAACTGAAGCTTTCTTT	CAWNFDRGTEAFF
TRBV14	TRBJ2-7	.	once	TGTGCCAGCAGCCAAGATTTATCGCTGAACTCCTACGAGCAGTACTTC	CASSQDLSLNSYEQYF
TRBV10-3	TRBJ2-7	TRBD1	.	TGTGCCATCAGTGAGACGACAGGGGGCCGCGGGGAGCAGTACTTC	CAISETTGGRGEQYF
TRBV2	TRBJ1-1	TRBD1	.	TGTGCCAGCAGTGCAACGGGACAGGGTAACACTGAAGCTTTCTTT	CASSATGQGNTEAFF
TRBV18	TRBJ2-7	TRBD1	.	TGTGCCAGCTCACCTCTCAGCGGGACAGGGATCCACGAGCAGTACTTC	CASSPLSGTGIHEQYF
TRBV5-6	TRBJ2-7	.	.	TGTGCCAGCAGCTTGGACATTCCCTACGAGCAGTACTTC	CASSLDIPYEQYF
TRBV28	TRBJ2-5	TRBD2	.	TGTGCCAGCAGTTTGCCGGGACTAGGGGAGGAGACCCAGTACTTC	CASSLPGLGEETQYF
TRBV7-3	TRBJ2-2	TRBD1	.	TGTGCCAGCAGCTTAACGGCACAGGGGGCTAATACCGGGGAGCTGTTTTTT	CASSLTAQGANTGELFF
TRBV6-5	TRBJ2-7	.	.	TGTGCCAGCAGTTACTCGGGGCACAGTTACGCCTACGAGCAGTACTTC	CASSYSGHSYAYEQYF
TRBV2	TRBJ1-1	.	few	TGTGCCAGCATCGAGGGGCTAAGGACCGAAGCTTTCTTT	CASIEGLRTEAFF
TRBV5-1	TRBJ1-1	.	.	TGCGCCAGCAGCCTGACGGACAGTGAAGCTTTCTTT	CASSLTDSEAFF
TRBV19	TRBJ2-1	.	.	TGTGCCAGTAGTAAGAGCGGATATACTGAGCAGTTCTTC	CASSKSGYTEQFF
TRBV6-6	TRBJ2-7	TRBD1	.	TGTGCCAGCAGTTTTACGCCGGACAGGGGTCTGTACTTC	CASSFTPDRGLYF
TRBV6-1	TRBJ1-2	.	.	TGTGCCAGCAGTGACCTTACAGGGCCTAACTATGGCTACACCTTC	CASSDLTGPNYGYTF
TRBV18	TRBJ2-3	.	.	TGTGCCAGCTCACCGCCAGCGGTAGGCACAGATACGCAGTATTTT	CASSPPAVGTDTQYF
TRBV19	TRBJ1-1	.	.	TGTGCCAGCAGTCGGGGTAATCGAGCTTTCTTT	CASSRGNRAFF
TRBV5-6	TRBJ1-2	TRBD1	.	TGTGCCAGCAGCTCTGGCGGGGACAGTCCTAACTATGGCTACACCTTC	CASSSGGDSPNYGYTF
TRBV5-4	TRBJ2-3	TRBD2	.	TGTGCCAGCAGCCCCCCTAGACTAGCGGGAGCCCTAAGCACAGATACGCAGTATTTT	CASSPPRLAGALSTDTQYF
TRBV27	TRBJ2-6	.	.	TGTGCCAGCAGACCGTCTGGGGCCAACGTCCTGACTTTC	CASRPSGANVLTF
TRBV27	TRBJ1-5	.	.	TGTGCCAGCAGTCCGGGGAGTTATAGCAATCAGCCCCAGCATTTT	CASSPGSYSNQPQHF
TRBV2	TRBJ1-2	TRBD1	.	TGTGCCAGTCGACAGGGGGCTGATGGCTACACCTTC	CASRQGADGYTF
TRBV29-1	TRBJ2-7	.	.	TGCAGCGGTAACAGGGCCTACGAGCAGTACTTC	CSGNRAYEQYF
TRBV10-3	TRBJ2-1	.	.	TGTGCCATCAGCAAGACTGCAGACGGCGAGTGGAGTAAGCAGTTCTTC	CAISKTADGEWSKQFF
TRBV30	TRBJ1-2	TRBD1	.	TGTGCCTGGAGGGAGAATACAGGGGGTAACTATGGCTACACCTTC	CAWRENTGGNYGYTF
TRBV2	TRBJ1-1	.	.	TGTGCCAGCAGTGAGGGTCGATCATACAGTGAAGCTTTCTTT	CASSEGRSYSEAFF
TRBV21-1	TRBJ2-7	.	.	TGTGCCAGCAGCAAAGTTGGGACAGCAACCTACGAGCAGTACTTC	CASSKVGTATYEQYF
TRBV5-1	TRBJ1-5	.	.	TGCGCCAGCAGCTTGGTTGGGGGGGTTCAGCCCCAGCATTTT	CASSLVGGVQPQHF